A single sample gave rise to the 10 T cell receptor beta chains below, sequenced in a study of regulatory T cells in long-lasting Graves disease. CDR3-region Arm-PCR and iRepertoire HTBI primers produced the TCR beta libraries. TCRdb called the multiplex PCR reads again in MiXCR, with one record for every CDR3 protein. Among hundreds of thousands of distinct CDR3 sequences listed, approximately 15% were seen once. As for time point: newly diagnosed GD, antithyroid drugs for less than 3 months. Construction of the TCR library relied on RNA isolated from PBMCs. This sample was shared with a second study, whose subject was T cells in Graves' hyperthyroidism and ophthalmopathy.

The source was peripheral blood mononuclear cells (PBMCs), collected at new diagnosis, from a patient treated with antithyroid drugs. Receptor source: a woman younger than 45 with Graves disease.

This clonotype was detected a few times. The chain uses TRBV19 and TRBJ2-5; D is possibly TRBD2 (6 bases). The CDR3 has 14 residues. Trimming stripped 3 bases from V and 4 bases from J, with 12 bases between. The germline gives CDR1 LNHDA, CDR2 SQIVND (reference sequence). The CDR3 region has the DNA TGTGCCAGTAGTATGGTGGGACTCGGAGAGACCCAGTACTTC. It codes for CASSMVGLGETQYF.

The CDR3 bases are TGCGCCAGCAGCCTAAACGGCCTTCAGCCCCAGCATTTT. Its protein product is CASSLNGLQPQHF. The rearrangement joins TRBV4-1 to TRBJ1-5; D remains ambiguous. V dropped 4 bases and J dropped 6 bases, with 10 bases sitting between them. This CDR3 has 13 amino acids. Germline V gives CDR1 MGHRA, CDR2 YSYEKL.

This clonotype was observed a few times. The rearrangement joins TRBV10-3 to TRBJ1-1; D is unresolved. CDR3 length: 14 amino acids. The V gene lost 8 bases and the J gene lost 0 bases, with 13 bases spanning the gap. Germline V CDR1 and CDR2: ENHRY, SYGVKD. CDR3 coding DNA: TGTGCCATCTTGGAGCCGGGAGTGAACACTGAAGCTTTCTTT. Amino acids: CAILEPGVNTEAFF.

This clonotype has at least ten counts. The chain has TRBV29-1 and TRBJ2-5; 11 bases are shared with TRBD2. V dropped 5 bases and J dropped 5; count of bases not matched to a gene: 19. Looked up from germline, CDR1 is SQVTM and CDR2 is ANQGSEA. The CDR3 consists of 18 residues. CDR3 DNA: TGCAGCGTTAGGCCGCTAGCGGGAGGAAGGGGGGATGCGGAGACCCAGTACTTC. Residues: CSVRPLAGGRGDAETQYF.

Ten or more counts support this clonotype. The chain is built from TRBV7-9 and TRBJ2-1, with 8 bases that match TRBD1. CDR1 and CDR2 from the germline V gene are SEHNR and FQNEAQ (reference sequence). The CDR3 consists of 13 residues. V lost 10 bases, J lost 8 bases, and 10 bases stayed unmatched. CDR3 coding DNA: TGTGCCACGACCAGGGGGCTGGGTGATGAGCAGTTCTTC. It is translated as CATTRGLGDEQFF.

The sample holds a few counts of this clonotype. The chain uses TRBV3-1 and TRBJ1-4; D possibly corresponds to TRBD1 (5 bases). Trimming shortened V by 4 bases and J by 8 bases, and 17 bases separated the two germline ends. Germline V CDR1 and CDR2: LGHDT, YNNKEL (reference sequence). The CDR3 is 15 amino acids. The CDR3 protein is CASSLGWGGKEKLFF. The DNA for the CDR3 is TGTGCCAGCAGCCTAGGTTGGGGGGGGAAAGAAAAACTGTTTTTT.

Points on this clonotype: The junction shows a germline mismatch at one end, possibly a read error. The CDR3 DNA sequence: TGTGCCAGCAGTTTAGTATCTAGCGGGAATAACAATGAGCGGTTCTTC. It is translated as CASSLVSSGNNNERFF. This chain links TRBV12-3 or TRBV12-4 with TRBJ2-1; 9 nucleotides match TRBD2. The length of the CDR3 is 16 residues.

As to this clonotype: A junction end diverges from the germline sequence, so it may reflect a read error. The CDR3 sequence: CSTRTHLTYEQYF. DNA for the CDR3: TGCAGTACTAGGACCCACCTAACCTACGAGCAGTACTTC. The chain uses TRBV20-1 and TRBJ2-7; D perhaps matches TRBD2 (5 bases). The CDR3 spans 13 residues. Germline V gene data show CDR1 as DFQATT and CDR2 as SNEGSKA (reference sequence).

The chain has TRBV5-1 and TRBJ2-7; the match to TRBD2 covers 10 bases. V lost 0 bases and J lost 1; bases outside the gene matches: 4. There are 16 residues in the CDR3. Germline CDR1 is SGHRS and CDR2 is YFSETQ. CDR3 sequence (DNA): TGCGCCAGCAGCTTGGTCCCTAGCGGGGGATCCTACGAGCAGTACTTC. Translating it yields CASSLVPSGGSYEQYF.

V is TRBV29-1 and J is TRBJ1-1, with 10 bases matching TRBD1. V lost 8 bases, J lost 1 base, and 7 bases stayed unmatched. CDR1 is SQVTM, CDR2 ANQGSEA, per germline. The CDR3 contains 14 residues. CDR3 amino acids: CSHQTGGANTEAFF. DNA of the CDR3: TGCAGCCATCAGACAGGGGGCGCGAACACTGAAGCTTTCTTT.